A single sample is the source of the 20 T cell receptor beta chains below, sequenced in a study of post-analysis software for immune sequencing data (dated by TCRdb to 2013 to 2016). What the work shows at the level of the full study, not this receptor alone: Significantly higher frequencies in patients than in controls were found for several TRBV segments, including TRBV5-6, TRBV5-1 and TRBV20-1.

No antigen has been identified for these receptors. The library was produced with PCR. Sequencing relied on an Illumina HiSeq 2500. Unique molecular identifiers were incorporated into TCR beta cDNA libraries to reduce PCR and sequencing biases. TCRdb redid the processing of the public reads, applying fastp at Q25 and MiXCR, and retained in-frame beta chains. Each CDR3 protein gets just one entry, which takes the most common genes and DNA from the rows behind it. The sample table records hundreds of thousands of distinct CDR3 sequences; roughly 45% of these occur just once. The top ten clones comprise roughly 1.7% of the sample. The sequencing sample was made of blood. The receptors derive from a girl under 18 with multiple sclerosis.

This clonotype was detected only a few times. The chain links TRBV4-2 to TRBJ2-7, with D perhaps TRBD2 (5 bases). The CDR3 spans 16 residues. The V end lost 0 bases, the J end lost 3 bases, and 15 bases lay between the germline ends. Germline lookup yields CDR1 LGHNA and CDR2 YNFKEQ. The CDR3 DNA sequence: TGTGCCAGCAGCCAAGATCAGGCCAGCGGTGGCTACGAGCAGTACTTC. Translation: CASSQDQASGGYEQYF.

V is TRBV6-6 and J is TRBJ2-7; D is ambiguous. CDR3 size: 15 residues. In germline, CDR1 is MNHNY, CDR2 SVGAGI (reference sequence). V was clipped by 6 bases and J by 1 base, with 16 bases between them. The CDR3 nucleotides are TGTGCCAGCAGCCTCAGAGAGGTGGTTTCCTACGAGCAGTACTTC. It specifies CASSLREVVSYEQYF.

In its sample, this clonotype was seen a few times. V and J are TRBV12-3 or TRBV12-4 and TRBJ2-7, with 8 positions matching TRBD1. The CDR3 covers 14 residues. V lost 6 bases and J lost 6; bases outside the gene matches: 10. The CDR3 bases are TGTGCCAGCAGCCCGGGACAGGTCCCCCTCGAGCAGTACTTC. Translated: CASSPGQVPLEQYF.

V gene TRBV5-1 combines with J gene TRBJ2-3; no definite D call. Germline V gene data show CDR1 as SGHRS and CDR2 as YFSETQ. V lost 0 bases and J 3 bases, leaving 11 bases between the germline ends. The CDR3 covers 15 residues. CDR3: CASSLVPSVTDTQYF. CDR3 nucleotides: TGCGCCAGCAGCTTGGTTCCCAGCGTGACAGATACGCAGTATTTT.

A few counts support this clonotype. CDR3 nucleotides: TGTGCCATCAGGCCGGGACCCAACTCCTACGAGCAGTACTTC. Its protein is CAIRPGPNSYEQYF. The chain is built from TRBV10-3 and TRBJ2-7, with D perhaps given as TRBD1 or TRBD2 (5 bases each). The V end lost 6 bases, the J end lost 0 bases, and 12 bases lay between the germline ends. Germline-derived CDR1 and CDR2 are ENHRY and SYGVKD. The CDR3 sequence is 14 residues long.

This clonotype was counted only a few times. A much larger clone lies a single base off, so this may be a read error. The rearrangement links TRBV25-1 to TRBJ2-7, with a weak D call TRBD2 (6 bases). CDR3 length: 12 residues. Germline V lookup: CDR1 MGHDK, CDR2 SYGVNS. V lost 7 bases and J lost 3, with 10 bases in between. This CDR3 reads CASNPGGYEQYF. As DNA, the CDR3 is TGTGCCAGCAATCCCGGGGGCTACGAGCAGTACTTC.

The chain recombines TRBV11-3 with TRBJ2-1, with D unclear. Germline V CDR1 and CDR2: SGHNT, YENEEA. The CDR3 has 13 residues. V was pared by 2 bases and J by 5 bases, with 7 bases between. The CDR3 loop is CASSLPTHNEQFF. CDR3 coding DNA: TGTGCCAGCAGCTTACCGACCCACAATGAGCAGTTCTTC. The whole variable domain, filled in from reference TRBV11-3 and TRBJ2-1, reads EAGVVQSPRYKIIEKKQPVAFWCNPISGHNTLYWYLQNLGQGPELLIRYENEEAVDDSQLPKDRFSAERLKGVDSTLKIQPAELGDSAVYLCASSLPTHNEQFFGPGTRLTVL.

V is TRBV5-6 and J is TRBJ2-7; 14 bases align to TRBD2. The V gene end was trimmed by 0 bases and the J gene end by 5 bases; junction bases not matched to a gene: 1. The CDR3 loop spans 15 amino acids. Looked up from germline, CDR1 is SGHDT and CDR2 is YYEEEE. The CDR3 reads CASSLVGLAGDEQYF. Written as DNA, the CDR3 is TGTGCCAGCAGCTTGGTGGGACTAGCGGGAGACGAGCAGTACTTC.

This clonotype occurred a few times. This sequence joins TRBV7-9 and TRBJ2-7; the D gene is possibly TRBD1 (5 bases). Germline-derived CDR1 and CDR2 are SEHNR and FQNEAQ (reference sequence). Trimming stripped 3 bases from V and 1 base from J, with 13 bases between. CDR3 length equals 15 residues. The CDR3 DNA follows: TGTGCCAGCAGCTTTGACAGAGAGCCTTCCTACGAGCAGTACTTC. Amino acid sequence: CASSFDREPSYEQYF.

This clonotype was found a few times. The rearrangement links TRBV4-2 to TRBJ2-1; 7 bases match TRBD2. Germline CDR1 is LGHNA and CDR2 is YNFKEQ. The CDR3 is 18 residues long. Unmatched junction bases numbered 13, after V lost 0 bases and J lost 5 bases. The DNA of the CDR3 is TGTGCCAGCAGCCAAGATAGGGCATTCGGGAGGCCCCACAATGAGCAGTTCTTC. This sequence encodes CASSQDRAFGRPHNEQFF.

This chain's CDR3 is CSAYSAGGPGTYEQYF. CDR3 DNA sequence: TGCAGTGCCTACAGTGCGGGGGGCCCCGGGACCTACGAGCAGTACTTC. The chain links TRBV20-1 to TRBJ2-7; 8 bases agree with TRBD2. V shed 6 bases, J shed 2 bases, and the junction held 15 bases outside the gene matches. Germline CDR1 is DFQATT and CDR2 is SNEGSKA (reference sequence). The CDR3 is made up of 16 amino acids.

Details on this clonotype: Mismatch with germline at one junction end may stem from a read error. V usage is TRBV5-4 and J usage is TRBJ1-4, with no clear D. Germline lookup yields CDR1 SGHNT and CDR2 YYREEE (reference sequence). The CDR3 consists of 15 residues. CDR3 protein: CASSLDYATNEKLFF. The CDR3 DNA follows: TGTGCCAGCAGCTTGGACTACGCAACAAATGAAAAACTGTTTTTT.

The rearrangement links TRBV6-6 to TRBJ2-3; the match to TRBD2 covers 9 bases. The germline CDR1 and CDR2 sequences are MNHNY and SVGAGI (reference sequence). With 5 bases clipped from V and 2 bases from J, the junction kept 5 bases outside the gene matches. This CDR3 has 15 amino acids. CDR3 sequence: CASSQGLANTDTQYF. The CDR3 DNA reads TGTGCCAGCAGTCAAGGACTAGCGAACACAGATACGCAGTATTTT.

The chain is built from TRBV10-3 and TRBJ2-6; no reliable D call. Trimming left V 4 bases short and J 1 base short, with 8 bases between. Germline CDR1 reads ENHRY; CDR2 reads SYGVKD. The CDR3 loop spans 15 amino acids. The chain's CDR3 is CAISVESSGANVLTF. CDR3 DNA: TGTGCCATCAGTGTGGAGAGTTCTGGGGCCAACGTCCTGACTTTC.

Here the CDR3 reads CASSPSGPVNTEAFF. The CDR3 DNA reads as TGTGCCAGCAGTCCTTCTGGACCGGTGAACACTGAAGCTTTCTTT. The rearrangement joins TRBV12-3 or TRBV12-4 to TRBJ1-1; D remains unclear. CDR3 length equals 15 residues. With 5 bases removed from V and 0 bases from J, the gap between germline ends came to 13 bases.

This clonotype was observed a single time. The chain is built from TRBV5-1 and TRBJ1-1; 8 nucleotides line up with TRBD1. V lost 4 bases and J lost 2; bases outside the gene matches: 4. The CDR3 loop spans 14 amino acids. The germline V gene has CDR1 SGHRS and CDR2 YFSETQ. The CDR3 is CASSLGQDNTEAFF. DNA for the CDR3: TGCGCCAGCAGCCTGGGACAGGATAACACTGAAGCTTTCTTT. The whole variable domain, filled in from reference TRBV5-1 and TRBJ1-1, reads KAGVTQTPRYLIKTRGQQVTLSCSPISGHRSVSWYQQTPGQGLQFLFEYFSETQRNKGNFPGRFSGRQFSNSRSEMNVSTLELGDSALYLCASSLGQDNTEAFFGQGTRLTVV.

The chain is built from TRBV5-5 and TRBJ2-4, with a possible D match to TRBD1 (6 bases). Judging by the DNA end, TRBJ2-7 fits better; the J call may be wrong. The CDR3 spans 15 residues. Germline assignment: CDR1 SGHKS and CDR2 YYEKEE (reference sequence). The CDR3 coding sequence is TGTGCCAGCAGCATACAGGGAAGGGTGACCTACGAGCAGTACTTC. This gives the protein CASSIQGRVTYEQYF.

This clonotype was found a few times. The chain has TRBV12-3 or TRBV12-4 and TRBJ1-2; weak D call: TRBD1 (5 bases). The CDR3 consists of 14 residues. V lost 5 bases to trimming and J lost 4 bases, with 14 bases between them. The CDR3 spells CASSPLGDFYGYTF. The CDR3 DNA follows: TGTGCCAGCAGTCCACTCGGGGACTTCTATGGCTACACCTTC.

In this sample, this clonotype turned up a few times. The chain employs TRBV19 and TRBJ2-7; D possibly corresponds to TRBD1 (5 bases). Trimming shortened V by 5 bases and J by 0 bases, and 20 bases separated the two germline ends. CDR3 size: 17 residues. Germline CDR1 reads LNHDA; CDR2 reads SQIVND (reference sequence). The CDR3 nucleotides read TGTGCCAGTAGTGTATCATTTACAGGTGACTTCTCCTACGAGCAGTACTTC. It encodes CASSVSFTGDFSYEQYF.

In this sample, this clonotype turned up a few times. The genes are TRBV5-1 and TRBJ2-3, with TRBD2 matching over 11 bases. The CDR3 is 14 residues long. The J segment lost 4 bases and the V segment lost 4 bases, leaving 2 bases of the junction unmatched. The V gene's germline CDR1 is SGHRS and CDR2 YFSETQ. The CDR3 protein is CASSPGLAADTQYF. The DNA of the CDR3 is TGCGCCAGCAGCCCGGGACTAGCGGCAGATACGCAGTATTTT. The full variable domain, rest sourced from reference TRBV5-1 and TRBJ2-3, is KAGVTQTPRYLIKTRGQQVTLSCSPISGHRSVSWYQQTPGQGLQFLFEYFSETQRNKGNFPGRFSGRQFSNSRSEMNVSTLELGDSALYLCASSPGLAADTQYFGPGTRLTVL.